This T cell receptor beta chain was found in a study of T cell responses to AZD1222 COVID-19 vaccine. The study's findings and limits: In a largely white British group with more females than males, clonal diversity was possibly underestimated. A rise in Spike-specific TCR breadth and depth followed two AZD1222 doses.

This CDR3 is built from 17 residues. The V gene's germline CDR1 is SGDLS and CDR2 YYNGEE. The germline V and J ends were trimmed by 0 bases and 7 bases, with 20 bases remaining between them. Points on this clone: Its antigen remains unidentified.

Method: immunoSEQ multiplex PCR; TCRdb's copy keeps in-frame clones and lacks some. The repertoire consists of some 120,000 clones, with around 89% occurring once and the leading ten covering 8.5% to 14%. This material consisted of peripheral blood, taken on day 0 of MenACWY control vaccination. The V gene is TRBV9, the J gene TRBJ2-1; possibly TRBD1 for D (6 bases). This clonotype was sampled from an adult in good health. For the CDR3, the DNA is TGTGCCAGCAGCGTAGTAGACCGGCTCAGGGGTGGAAATGAGCAGTTCTTC. It codes for CASSVVDRLRGGNEQFF.